These 5 T cell receptor beta chains were sequenced from one sample in a study of shared clonotypes between healthy human individuals. CD45RO-negative cells were positively selected for CCR7, leaving out terminally differentiated effector memory CD45RA+ cells. Clones were read by immunoSEQ multiplex PCR, and TCRdb kept only the in-frame ones, dropping some. The data show roughly 570,000 clones, with 98% seen just once and 0.25% to 0.35% held by the top ten. The sequencing input was naive CD8+ T cells sorted from blood. The receptors were sampled from a man aged 30 to 45 in good health.

The rearrangement uses TRBV5-1 and TRBJ2-5; D is perhaps TRBD1 (5 bases). The CDR3 totals 17 residues. V lost 1 base, J lost 0 bases, and 16 bases lay in between. Germline CDR1 SGHRS, CDR2 YFSETQ. Here the CDR3 DNA reads TGCGCCAGCAGCTTGTATGGGGCAGGCACTTACCAAGAGACCCAGTACTTC. Residues: CASSLYGAGTYQETQYF. Looking up the rest from reference TRBV5-1 and TRBJ2-5 gives the full variable domain: KAGVTQTPRYLIKTRGQQVTLSCSPISGHRSVSWYQQTPGQGLQFLFEYFSETQRNKGNFPGRFSGRQFSNSRSEMNVSTLELGDSALYLCASSLYGAGTYQETQYFGPGTRLLVL.

This clone was seen a single time. CDR3 in amino acids: CASSPEGSVYEQYF. As DNA, the CDR3 is TGCGCCAGCAGCCCGGAAGGTAGCGTCTACGAGCAGTACTTC. The chain has TRBV5-1 and TRBJ2-7, with D tentatively TRBD2 (5 bases). The CDR3 runs 14 residues. The germline gives CDR1 SGHRS, CDR2 YFSETQ. Trimming left V 4 bases short and J 3 bases short, with 14 bases between.

The J gene is TRBJ1-2, the V gene TRBV29-1, with 7 bases aligning to TRBD1. With 7 bases clipped from V and 7 bases from J, the junction kept 9 bases outside the gene matches. The CDR3 extends over 12 amino acids. Germline lookup yields CDR1 SQVTM and CDR2 ANQGSEA. The CDR3 region has the DNA TGCAGCGCCCTCGGGACAGCAGCTGGCTACACCTTC. Protein product: CSALGTAAGYTF.

This clone has just one count. This chain connects TRBV28 to TRBJ2-2; tentative D call: TRBD2 (6 bases). Trimming shortened V by 3 bases and J by 1 base, and 9 bases separated the two germline ends. The CDR3 has 15 residues. Per the germline V gene, CDR1 is MDHEN and CDR2 is SYDVKM. The CDR3: CASSLSSGNTGELFF. DNA of the CDR3: TGTGCCAGCAGTTTGAGTAGCGGGAACACCGGGGAGCTGTTTTTT.

V and J are TRBV7-9 and TRBJ2-2; possibly TRBD1 for D (6 bases). CDR1 is SEHNR, CDR2 FQNEAQ, per germline (reference sequence). V gave up 1 base and J gave up 1 base, with 10 bases separating them. The CDR3 contains 16 residues. CDR3 sequence reads: CASSLGSGENTGELFF. DNA for the CDR3: TGTGCCAGCAGCTTAGGGTCAGGGGAGAACACCGGGGAGCTGTTTTTT.